A single sample gave rise to the 25 T cell receptor beta chains below, sequenced in a study of cytomegalovirus exposure and HLA in healthy donors. Assay used: immunoSEQ multiplex PCR; TCRdb lists only in-frame clones, some missing. This table has tens of thousands of clones, approximately 91% appearing once. The sequencing input was PBMCs. These receptors were collected from a man aged 25-45 years in good health and CMV-seronegative.

The genes are TRBV28 and TRBJ1-4; 8 positions agree with TRBD1. The CDR3 covers 14 residues. J lost 8 bases, V lost 6 bases, and 8 bases had no gene match. CDR1 is MDHEN, CDR2 SYDVKM, per germline. The DNA of the CDR3 is TGTGCCAGCAGGCTACAGGGGGATACAGAAAAACTGTTTTTT. Translating it yields CASRLQGDTEKLFF.

The chain is built from TRBV25-1 and TRBJ1-1; 9 bases fit TRBD1. CDR1 and CDR2 from the germline V gene are MGHDK and SYGVNS. With V trimmed by 5 bases and J by 5 bases, 6 bases remained unmatched. The CDR3 has 14 amino acids. The DNA for the CDR3 is TGTGCCAGCAGTCCTCCGGGACAGGGAACTGAAGCTTTCTTT. Amino acid sequence: CASSPPGQGTEAFF.

This clone was observed once. J is TRBJ2-1 and V is TRBV28; TRBD2 matches 12 bases. Germline V lookup: CDR1 MDHEN, CDR2 SYDVKM. V shed 2 bases and J 8 bases; nucleotides not matched to a gene: 10. This CDR3 contains 17 residues. The CDR3 DNA is TGTGCCAGCAGTTTAGAGGATACTAGCGGGAGGTTATATGAGCAGTTCTTC. Its protein is CASSLEDTSGRLYEQFF.

The chain combines TRBV4-1 with TRBJ2-7; TRBD2 matches 7 bases. From germline, CDR1 is MGHRA and CDR2 YSYEKL. J was trimmed by 0 bases and V by 4 bases; bases with no gene match: 0. The CDR3 is 13 residues long. DNA for the CDR3: TGCGCCAGCAGCCGGGAGGGCTCCTACGAGCAGTACTTC. Protein product: CASSREGSYEQYF.

This chain joins TRBV5-8 and TRBJ2-1; 10 bases map to TRBD2. Germline values: CDR1 SGHTS, CDR2 YDEGEE. V shed 8 bases and J 7 bases; nucleotides not matched to a gene: 3. CDR3 size: 12 residues. CDR3 sequence: CARLAGRNEQFF. In DNA, the CDR3 is TGTGCCAGACTAGCGGGAAGAAATGAGCAGTTCTTC.

V usage is TRBV5-6 and J usage is TRBJ1-5; D is perhaps TRBD1 (6 bases). The V and J ends lost 4 bases and 7 bases respectively, with 6 bases between them. Germline V lookup: CDR1 SGHDT, CDR2 YYEEEE. The length of the CDR3 is 11 residues. The CDR3 here is CASSQGQPQHF. The CDR3, as DNA: TGTGCCAGCAGCCAGGGGCAGCCCCAGCATTTT.

The chain recombines TRBV10-1 with TRBJ2-2; 12 nucleotides align to TRBD1. This CDR3 comprises 16 residues. The germline CDR1 and CDR2 sequences are WNHNN and SYGVQD (reference sequence). The trim removed 2 bases at V and 6 bases at J, leaving 4 bases unmatched. In nucleotides, the CDR3 is TGCGCCAGCAGTGAGGGGACAGGGGGCCGGGCCGGGGAGCTGTTTTTT. Its translation is CASSEGTGGRAGELFF.

This clone was counted once. The J gene is TRBJ2-1, the V gene TRBV5-1; the D gene is possibly TRBD2 (5 bases). V gave up 9 bases and J gave up 0 bases, with 22 bases separating them. The CDR3 is 17 residues long. Germline CDR1 SGHRS, CDR2 YFSETQ. The DNA of the CDR3 is TGCGCCACCTCCGGGGAGAAAAGGGCGTCCTCCTACAATGAGCAGTTCTTC. Translated, it gives CATSGEKRASSYNEQFF.

The V call is TRBV7-8, the J call TRBJ1-3; tentative D call: TRBD1 (6 bases). Deletions cut 4 bases from V and 0 bases from J, with 25 bases between. The CDR3 has 20 amino acids. Germline CDR1 SGHVS, CDR2 FQNEAQ. CDR3 region: CASSYRTEIERGPSGNTIYF. The CDR3 nucleotides are TGTGCCAGCAGCTACAGGACAGAGATAGAAAGAGGGCCCTCTGGAAACACCATATATTTT.

The chain links TRBV2 to TRBJ1-2, with 10 bases matching TRBD1. CDR1 is SNHLY and CDR2 is FYNNEI in the germline V gene. The CDR3 consists of 13 residues. The V segment lost 6 bases and the J segment 7 bases; nucleotides outside the gene matches: 5. The CDR3 sequence is CASRGDRGGGYTF. The CDR3 region has the DNA TGTGCCAGCAGGGGGGACAGGGGTGGTGGCTACACCTTC.

The CDR3 DNA reads TGTGCCAGCAGTTTGGGAGCAGATACGCAGTATTTT. Protein: CASSLGADTQYF. The chain couples TRBV28 to TRBJ2-3; a weak D match, TRBD2 (5 bases). The CDR3 is 12 amino acids. Germline CDR1 is MDHEN and CDR2 is SYDVKM. Trimming took 3 bases from V and 4 from J, leaving 5 bases between them.

The V gene is TRBV9, the J gene TRBJ1-4; possibly TRBD1 for D (5 bases). This CDR3 contains 15 residues. V lost 0 bases and J 6 bases, leaving 12 bases between the germline ends. Germline V gene lookup returns CDR1 SGDLS and CDR2 YYNGEE. The CDR3 is CASSVGGGVDEKLFF. CDR3 nucleotides: TGTGCCAGCAGCGTAGGAGGAGGGGTGGATGAAAAACTGTTTTTT.

This clone was observed a single time. The genes are TRBV27 and TRBJ2-5, with a weak D call TRBD2 (6 bases). V lost 3 bases to trimming and J lost 1 base, with 15 bases between them. The CDR3 has 16 residues. Germline V gives CDR1 MNHEY, CDR2 SMNVEV (reference sequence). The CDR3 DNA follows: TGTGCCAGCAGTTTCTCCGTCCTAGCGCCCCAAGAGACCCAGTACTTC. Encoded protein: CASSFSVLAPQETQYF.

V usage is TRBV5-1 and J usage is TRBJ2-5, with 7 bases matching TRBD1. The V and J ends lost 4 bases and 5 bases, in that order; junction bases with no gene match: 14. Germline V CDR1 and CDR2: SGHRS, YFSETQ. CDR3 length equals 16 residues. CDR3 amino acids: CASSPLGDSWPETQYF. DNA for the CDR3: TGCGCCAGCAGCCCCCTCGGGGACAGTTGGCCGGAGACCCAGTACTTC.

This clone has a single count. The chain links TRBV7-3 to TRBJ2-7; tentatively, D is TRBD1 (6 bases). The CDR3 consists of 15 residues. The germline V gene encodes CDR1 SGHTA and CDR2 FQGTGA. Trimming cost V 5 bases and J 7 bases, with 21 bases left between them. Here the CDR3 DNA reads TGTGCCAGCAGCCCAGGGGACCGGGACCTCGGTGAGCAGTACTTC. Translated: CASSPGDRDLGEQYF.

The chain uses TRBV19 and TRBJ1-2, with 7 bases lining up with TRBD1. This CDR3 is 15 amino acids long. Germline CDR1 LNHDA, CDR2 SQIVND (reference sequence). The V and J ends lost 6 bases and 3 bases, in that order; junction bases with no gene match: 10. DNA for the CDR3: TGTGCCAGTAGGAGGCAGGGGGTCGGTGACTATGGCTACACCTTC. Translated: CASRRQGVGDYGYTF.

The chain is built from TRBV20-1 and TRBJ1-1, with D perhaps matching TRBD1 (6 bases). Trimming left V 5 bases short and J 6 bases short, with 10 bases between. Germline V gives CDR1 DFQATT, CDR2 SNEGSKA (reference sequence). The CDR3 totals 11 residues. CDR3 sequence reads: CSADGQSEAFF. The CDR3 DNA reads as TGCAGTGCTGACGGACAGTCTGAAGCTTTCTTT.

This sequence joins TRBV28 and TRBJ1-6, with D perhaps TRBD1 (6 bases). This CDR3 has 16 residues. Per germline, CDR1 MDHEN and CDR2 SYDVKM. Between the trimmed V and J ends, which lost 9 bases and 4 bases, there was a span of 19 bases. The CDR3 region has the DNA TGTGCCAGTGTCCGACAGGCGGGCGGATATAATTCACCCCTCCACTTT. This gives the protein CASVRQAGGYNSPLHF.

V usage is TRBV19 and J usage is TRBJ1-5, with 10 positions matching TRBD1. V was pared by 2 bases and J by 2 bases, with 9 bases of the junction left unmatched. The CDR3 runs 18 residues. Germline V lookup: CDR1 LNHDA, CDR2 SQIVND (reference sequence). The CDR3: CASSIRQGARVRNQPQHF. The CDR3 DNA follows: TGTGCCAGTAGTATACGACAGGGGGCCCGAGTTCGCAATCAGCCCCAGCATTTT.

The chain combines TRBV18 with TRBJ2-7, with 9 bases matching TRBD1. After removal of 5 bases from V and 4 bases from J, the junction contained 9 bases not matched to a gene. This CDR3 comprises 15 residues. Germline lookup yields CDR1 KGHSH and CDR2 LQKENI. The CDR3 spells CASSSPGQGLYEQYF. The CDR3 DNA reads TGTGCCAGCTCATCGCCGGGACAGGGTCTTTACGAGCAGTACTTC.

The chain has TRBV7-6 and TRBJ2-5, with D perhaps matching TRBD2 (5 bases). Germline CDR1 SGHVS, CDR2 FNYEAQ. The CDR3 extends over 15 amino acids. Trimming stripped 0 bases from V and 5 bases from J, with 13 bases between. The CDR3 is CASSLAVGRRETQYF. The DNA for the CDR3 is TGTGCCAGCAGCTTAGCAGTAGGACGGAGGGAGACCCAGTACTTC.

The chain has TRBV19 and TRBJ2-2, with D possibly matching TRBD2 (6 bases). Per the germline V gene, CDR1 is LNHDA and CDR2 is SQIVND (reference sequence). This CDR3 has 17 residues. V was clipped by 3 bases and J by 6 bases, with 20 bases between them. The CDR3 sequence: CASSIRAVSRGAGELFF. The CDR3 DNA follows: TGTGCCAGTAGTATCAGGGCAGTCTCCCGCGGGGCCGGGGAGCTGTTTTTT. The entire variable domain, with the rest obtained from reference TRBV19 and TRBJ2-2, is as follows: DGGITQSPKYLFRKEGQNVTLSCEQNLNHDAMYWYRQDPGQGLRLIYYSQIVNDFQKGDIAEGYSVSREKKESFPLTVTSAQKNPTAFYLCASSIRAVSRGAGELFFGEGSRLTVL.

The chain combines TRBV5-5 with TRBJ2-2; D not resolved. With 6 bases removed from V and 9 bases from J, the gap between germline ends came to 9 bases. The V gene's germline CDR1 is SGHKS and CDR2 YYEKEE (reference sequence). The CDR3 runs 11 residues. The CDR3 protein is CASTEVRELFF. The CDR3 region has the DNA TGTGCCAGCACCGAGGTACGGGAGCTGTTTTTT.

The chain combines TRBV7-8 with TRBJ1-2; TRBD1 is a possible D gene (5 bases). V dropped 7 bases and J dropped 4 bases, with 19 bases sitting between them. CDR3 size: 15 residues. Germline assignment: CDR1 SGHVS and CDR2 FQNEAQ. The CDR3 coding sequence is TGTGCCAGCACCGGAGTGGGTGGGGGGATCTATGGCTACACCTTC. Translation gives CASTGVGGGIYGYTF.

The chain links TRBV28 to TRBJ2-3; 10 bases agree with TRBD1. Germline trimming cut 6 bases from V and 5 bases from J; bases unmatched to any gene: 11. The CDR3 sequence is 16 residues long. Germline V gives CDR1 MDHEN, CDR2 SYDVKM. The CDR3 is CASRRLRDRGKDTQYF. CDR3 DNA sequence: TGTGCCAGCAGGAGACTCCGGGACAGGGGAAAAGATACGCAGTATTTT.